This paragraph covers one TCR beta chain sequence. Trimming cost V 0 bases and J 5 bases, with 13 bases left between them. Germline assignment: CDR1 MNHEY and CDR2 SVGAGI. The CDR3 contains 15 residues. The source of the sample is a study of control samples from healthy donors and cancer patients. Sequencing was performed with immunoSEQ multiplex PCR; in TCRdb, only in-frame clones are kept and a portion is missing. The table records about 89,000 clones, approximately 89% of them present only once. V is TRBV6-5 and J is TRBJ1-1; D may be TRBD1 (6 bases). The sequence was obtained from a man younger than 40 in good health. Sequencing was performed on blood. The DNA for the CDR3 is TGTGCCAGCAGTTACTCATCGGGGGCCCAAACTGAAGCTTTCTTT. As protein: CASSYSSGAQTEAFF.